This entry lists 18 T cell receptor beta chains sequenced from one sample in a study of T cells in Graves' hyperthyroidism and ophthalmopathy. Amplified TCR beta CDR3 regions came from RNA transcripts. An initial round of RT-PCR targeting the TCR CDR3 relied on the HTBI primer set. TCRdb reprocessed the multiplex PCR reads via MiXCR and lists one record per CDR3 protein. Of approximately 330,000 distinct CDR3 sequences listed, approximately 18% are singletons. The source material was blood. The receptors shown here come from a woman aged 50 to 60 with Graves' hyperthyroidism.

There are many counts of this clonotype. CDR3 residues: CASRFFGTSGEETQYF. In DNA form, the CDR3 reads TGTGCCAGCAGGTTTTTCGGGACTAGCGGAGAAGAGACCCAGTACTTC. The rearrangement uses TRBV11-2 and TRBJ2-5; the match to TRBD2 covers 11 bases. V gave up 6 bases and J gave up 3 bases; unmatched junction bases: 9. From germline, CDR1 is SGHAT and CDR2 FQNNGV. This CDR3 region has 16 residues.

This clonotype was counted ten times or more. The chain recombines TRBV7-9 with TRBJ2-7, with D perhaps matching TRBD1 (6 bases). The CDR3 has 14 residues. Germline V gene sequence: CDR1 SEHNR, CDR2 FQNEAQ (reference sequence). V dropped 5 bases and J dropped 1 base, with 12 bases sitting between them. CDR3 sequence (DNA): TGTGCCAGCAGCCCAGGGGACGGATCCTACGAGCAGTACGTC. Encoded protein: CASSPGDGSYEQYV.

This clonotype was detected a few times. The CDR3 reads CSSCPPRNRIGNQPQHF. CDR3 coding DNA: TGCAGCTCGTGCCCCCCCCGAAACAGGATCGGCAATCAGCCCCAGCATTTT. The chain is built from TRBV29-1 and TRBJ1-5; tentative D call: TRBD1 (5 bases). CDR3 size: 17 residues. Trimming took off 8 bases at V and 2 bases at J, with 25 bases between the two ends. Germline V gene sequence: CDR1 SQVTM, CDR2 ANQGSEA.

This clonotype was picked up many times. An end of the junction differs from the germline gene, which may be a read error. The chain couples TRBV5-1 to TRBJ1-5; D is ambiguous. This CDR3 contains 13 residues. Germline loops: CDR1 SGHRS, CDR2 YFSETQ. The CDR3 loop is CASSLYSNQPQHF. The DNA of the CDR3 is TGTGCCAGCAGCTTATATAGCAATCAGCCCCAGCATTTT.

This clonotype has at least ten counts. The V call is TRBV9, the J call TRBJ1-1, with D possibly being TRBD1 (6 bases). The CDR3 spans 13 residues. CDR1 is SGDLS and CDR2 is YYNGEE in the germline V gene. Trimming shortened V by 4 bases and J by 9 bases, and 16 bases separated the two germline ends. The CDR3: CASSRQGQSQAFF. In DNA form, the CDR3 reads TGTGCCAGCAGCAGACAAGGACAGTCGCAAGCTTTCTTT. Full variable domain (missing parts from reference TRBV9 and TRBJ1-1): DSGVTQTPKHLITATGQRVTLRCSPRSGDLSVYWYQQSLDQGLQFLIQYYNGEERAKGNILERFSAQQFPDLHSELNLSSLELGDSALYFCASSRQGQSQAFFGQGTRLTVV.

This clonotype was counted a few times. This rearrangement joins TRBV4-2 to TRBJ2-5, with D possibly TRBD2 on 5 matching bases. This CDR3 has 14 amino acids. The germline V gene has CDR1 LGHNA and CDR2 YNFKEQ. V was trimmed by 0 bases and J by 5 bases, leaving 10 bases between them. The CDR3 bases are TGTGCCAGCAGCCAAGAGGCCGGGAAGGAGACCCAGTACTTC. It specifies CASSQEAGKETQYF.

This clonotype was recorded many times. The V call is TRBV3-1, the J call TRBJ2-1; D may match TRBD1 or TRBD2 (6 bases each). V lost 0 bases and J 6 bases, leaving 12 bases between the germline ends. This CDR3 comprises 15 residues. In germline, CDR1 is LGHDT, CDR2 YNNKEL (reference sequence). The CDR3: CASSQDISGANEQFF. The CDR3 DNA reads as TGTGCCAGCAGCCAAGACATCTCGGGGGCCAATGAGCAGTTCTTC.

This clonotype has at least ten counts. This chain links TRBV6-1 with TRBJ2-1; D is unclear. The CDR3 runs 12 residues. CDR1 and CDR2 (germline): MNHNS, SASEGT. Between the trimmed V and J ends, which lost 6 bases and 5 bases, there was a span of 8 bases. DNA of the CDR3: TGTGCCAGCAGGACTGGCCACAATGAGCAGTTCTTC. It is translated as CASRTGHNEQFF.

This clonotype has just a few counts. This rearrangement joins TRBV5-1 to TRBJ1-2; no clear D. V was trimmed by 2 bases and J by 5 bases, leaving 10 bases between them. The CDR3 is made up of 13 amino acids. Germline V CDR1 and CDR2: SGHRS, YFSETQ. CDR3 sequence: CASSFLSNYGYTF. CDR3 sequence (DNA): TGCGCCAGCAGCTTTTTGAGTAATTATGGCTACACCTTC.

This clonotype was seen at least ten times. The chain couples TRBV7-9 to TRBJ1-1; TRBD1 matches at 7 bases. The germline V gene encodes CDR1 SEHNR and CDR2 FQNEAQ (reference sequence). The CDR3 consists of 14 residues. Trimming took 5 bases from V and 1 from J; bases not matched to a gene: 4. The CDR3 loop is CASSTGTANTEAFF. The CDR3 DNA reads as TGTGCCAGCAGCACCGGGACAGCGAACACTGAAGCTTTCTTT.

The chain combines TRBV19 with TRBJ1-5; 9 bases map to TRBD1. V was clipped by 5 bases and J by 6 bases; unmatched bases: 8. The CDR3 extends over 15 amino acids. Germline V gives CDR1 LNHDA, CDR2 SQIVND (reference sequence). The CDR3 sequence: CASSDRQGVGQPQHF. The CDR3, as DNA: TGTGCCAGTAGTGACCGACAGGGGGTTGGTCAGCCCCAGCATTTT.

This clonotype has just a few counts. This rearrangement joins TRBV19 to TRBJ2-1; 11 bases fit TRBD2. Trimming took 5 bases from V and 0 from J; bases not matched to a gene: 3. Germline CDR1 reads LNHDA; CDR2 reads SQIVND (reference sequence). CDR3 length equals 16 residues. This chain's CDR3 is CASSGTSGYSYNEQFF. For the CDR3, the DNA is TGTGCCAGTAGTGGGACTAGCGGATACTCCTACAATGAGCAGTTCTTC.

This clonotype was detected many times. V gene TRBV5-1 combines with J gene TRBJ2-2, with D possibly TRBD2 on 6 matching bases. Per the germline V gene, CDR1 is SGHRS and CDR2 is YFSETQ. Trimming pared 4 bases from V and 7 bases from J, leaving 14 bases between. CDR3 length: 14 amino acids. CDR3 bases: TGCGCCAGCAGCCACGGGACTTCGATCGGGGAGCTGTTTTTT. Encoded protein: CASSHGTSIGELFF.

There are many counts of this clonotype. V usage is TRBV6-2 or TRBV6-3 and J usage is TRBJ2-6; tentatively, D is TRBD2 (5 bases). V was cut by 5 bases and J by 2 bases, with 16 bases left in between. This CDR3 comprises 17 residues. The germline V gene has CDR1 MNHEY and CDR2 SVGEGT. As DNA, the CDR3 is TGTGCCAGCAGTACCAACCCCGGGCGGGCTGGGGCCAACGTCCTGACTTTC. Residues: CASSTNPGRAGANVLTF.

A few counts support this clonotype. The chain has TRBV20-1 and TRBJ2-1, with TRBD2 identical over 10 bases. V was clipped by 1 base and J by 4 bases; unmatched bases: 4. CDR3 size: 15 residues. The V gene's germline CDR1 is DFQATT and CDR2 SNEGSKA (reference sequence). CDR3 residues: CSARAPSGSYNEQFF. The CDR3 DNA reads as TGCAGTGCTAGAGCCCCTAGCGGGAGTTACAATGAGCAGTTCTTC.

V and J are TRBV27 and TRBJ2-5; no reliable D call. CDR3 size: 12 residues. Germline values: CDR1 MNHEY, CDR2 SMNVEV (reference sequence). Trimming took off 7 bases at V and 4 bases at J, with 10 bases between the two ends. The CDR3, as DNA: TGTGCCAGCATGACTGTGGGAGAGACCCAGTACTTC. This sequence encodes CASMTVGETQYF.

This chain uses TRBV15 with TRBJ2-1; 7 bases align to TRBD2. V dropped 5 bases and J dropped 8; count of bases not matched to a gene: 15. Germline CDR1 LNHNV, CDR2 YYDKDF (reference sequence). This CDR3 has 16 residues. The CDR3 DNA reads as TGTGCCACCAGCCCGGGGCGGGAGAAAGGTGGAGATGAGCAGTTCTTC. It encodes CATSPGREKGGDEQFF.

This clonotype has a handful of counts. V gene TRBV6-1 combines with J gene TRBJ2-1; possible D gene TRBD1, 6 bases. Trimming stripped 5 bases from V and 5 bases from J, with 10 bases between. This CDR3 region has 13 residues. CDR1 is MNHNS and CDR2 is SASEGT in the germline V gene. The CDR3 DNA is TGTGCCAGCAGTACCGGGGACAACAATGAGCAGTTCTTC. This codes for CASSTGDNNEQFF.